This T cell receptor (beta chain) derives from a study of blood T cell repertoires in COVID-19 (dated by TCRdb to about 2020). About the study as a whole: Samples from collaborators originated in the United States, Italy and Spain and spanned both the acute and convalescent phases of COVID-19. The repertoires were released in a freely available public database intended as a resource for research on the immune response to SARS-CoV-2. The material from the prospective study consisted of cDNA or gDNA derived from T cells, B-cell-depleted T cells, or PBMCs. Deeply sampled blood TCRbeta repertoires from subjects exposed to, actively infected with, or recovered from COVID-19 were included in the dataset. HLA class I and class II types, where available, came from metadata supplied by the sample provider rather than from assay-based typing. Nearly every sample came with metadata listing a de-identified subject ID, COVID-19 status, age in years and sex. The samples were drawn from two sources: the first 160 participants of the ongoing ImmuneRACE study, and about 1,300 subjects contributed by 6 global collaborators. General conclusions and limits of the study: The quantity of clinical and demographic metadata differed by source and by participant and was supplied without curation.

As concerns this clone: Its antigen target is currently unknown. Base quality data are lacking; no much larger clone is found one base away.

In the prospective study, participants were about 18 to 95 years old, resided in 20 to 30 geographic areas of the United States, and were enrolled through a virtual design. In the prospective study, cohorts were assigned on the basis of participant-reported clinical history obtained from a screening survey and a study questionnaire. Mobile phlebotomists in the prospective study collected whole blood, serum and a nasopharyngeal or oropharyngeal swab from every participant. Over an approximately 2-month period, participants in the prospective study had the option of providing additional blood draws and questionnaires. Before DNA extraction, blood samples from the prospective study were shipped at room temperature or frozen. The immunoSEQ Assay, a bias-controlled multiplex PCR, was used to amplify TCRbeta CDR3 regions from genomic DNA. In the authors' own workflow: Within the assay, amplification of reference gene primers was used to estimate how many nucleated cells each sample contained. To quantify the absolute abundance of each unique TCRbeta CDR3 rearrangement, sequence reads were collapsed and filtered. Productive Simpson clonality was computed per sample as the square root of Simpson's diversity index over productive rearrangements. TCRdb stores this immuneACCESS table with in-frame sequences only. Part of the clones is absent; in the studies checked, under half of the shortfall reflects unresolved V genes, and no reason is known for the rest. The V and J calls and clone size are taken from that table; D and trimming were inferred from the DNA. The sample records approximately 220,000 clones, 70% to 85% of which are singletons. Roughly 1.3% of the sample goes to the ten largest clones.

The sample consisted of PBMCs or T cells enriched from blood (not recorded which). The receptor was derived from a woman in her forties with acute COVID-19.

The DNA reads TGTGCCAGCAGCGGCCGCGGGGTGGGGCCGGAGACCCAGTACTTC. This is translated as CASSGRGVGPETQYF. The chain uses TRBV5-6 and TRBJ2-5; D gene: possibly TRBD2, on 6 matching bases. From the cysteine up to the phenylalanine, the CDR3 has a length of 15 residues. CDR3 DNA only is kept here, 45 bases in frame from base 1. Deletion took 4 bases off V and 5 bases off J, with a span of 18 bases between the germline ends. CDR1 and CDR2 are read off the germline V gene as SGHDT and YYEEEE.